Presented here are 18 T cell receptor beta chains from one specimen sequenced in a study of Ad26.COV2.S vaccination and SARS-CoV-2 variants. Using immunoSEQ multiplex PCR, the repertoire was profiled, and TCRdb retains in-frame clones only, with some absent. Found here are about 260,000 clones, around nine tenths of them singletons; the top ten hold roughly 3%. Treatment of the sample: around 19 received Ad26.COV2.S at low or high dose, single or two shots; 5 received placebo; per-sample allocation not given. Specimens were obtained on day 63 following the first vaccine or placebo injection. The material sequenced was peripheral blood, taken in a trial of Ad26.COV2.S vaccine versus placebo. The receptors come from a person aged 18 to 59 who received the Ad26.COV2.S COVID-19 vaccine or a placebo.

The table lists this clone with a few counts. V gene TRBV29-1 combines with J gene TRBJ2-3, with D possibly TRBD1 on 5 matching bases. V dropped 4 bases and J dropped 4 bases, with 21 bases sitting between them. Looked up from germline, CDR1 is SQVTM and CDR2 is ANQGSEA. The CDR3 runs 16 residues. CDR3 DNA sequence: TGCAGCGTTGGAGGTCGAGCACAGGATGTCGCAGATACGCAGTATTTT. Translating gives CSVGGRAQDVADTQYF.

This sequence joins TRBV5-6 and TRBJ2-5; D possibly corresponds to TRBD2 (7 bases). CDR1 is SGHDT and CDR2 is YYEEEE in the germline V gene. The CDR3 contains 16 residues. V lost 3 bases, J lost 4 bases, and 19 bases lay in between. In nucleotides, the CDR3 is TGTGCCAGCAGCTACCTAGTAGGGGGGGCAAGAGAGACCCAGTACTTC. It yields the protein CASSYLVGGARETQYF.

The V gene is TRBV5-8, the J gene TRBJ2-2; TRBD1 agrees at 9 bases. The CDR3 runs to 15 residues. The germline V gene encodes CDR1 SGHTS and CDR2 YDEGEE. Unmatched junction bases numbered 3, after V lost 2 bases and J lost 4 bases. The CDR3 DNA is TGTGCCAGCAGCTTAGGGACAGGGCTCACCGGGGAGCTGTTTTTT. Translating gives CASSLGTGLTGELFF.

This clone has a single count. V is TRBV5-4 and J is TRBJ2-7; 9 positions match TRBD1. The CDR3 spans 15 residues. The germline gives CDR1 SGHNT, CDR2 YYREEE (reference sequence). Trimming took 2 bases from V and 6 from J; bases not matched to a gene: 9. For the CDR3, the DNA is TGTGCCAGCAGCTTACAGACAGGGGGAAGCCGCGAGCAGTACTTC. It translates to CASSLQTGGSREQYF.

The chain links TRBV11-3 to TRBJ2-3; 8 positions agree with TRBD2. Germline CDR1 is SGHNT and CDR2 is YENEEA. The J segment lost 0 bases and the V segment lost 9 bases, leaving 5 bases of the junction unmatched. CDR3 size: 14 residues. DNA of the CDR3: TGTGCCAGTAGTGGACTAGCTAGCACAGATACGCAGTATTTT. Protein product: CASSGLASTDTQYF.

V and J are TRBV18 and TRBJ1-2; D is perhaps TRBD1 (5 bases). CDR1 is KGHSH and CDR2 is LQKENI in the germline V gene. The CDR3 covers 13 residues. V lost 2 bases to trimming and J lost 8 bases, with 12 bases between them. The CDR3, as DNA: TGTGCCAGCTCACCAGACGGGGGTTGGGGCTACACCTTC. Protein product: CASSPDGGWGYTF.

The chain couples TRBV9 to TRBJ2-1; D uncertain. V was trimmed by 2 bases and J by 7 bases, leaving 16 bases between them. CDR1 and CDR2 (germline): SGDLS, YYNGEE. This CDR3 contains 15 residues. CDR3: CASSVGLSPGNEQFF. CDR3 bases: TGTGCCAGCAGCGTTGGTCTCTCGCCGGGTAATGAGCAGTTCTTC.

V gene TRBV6-6 combines with J gene TRBJ2-7; D uncertain. This CDR3 is built from 15 residues. Germline V gives CDR1 MNHNY, CDR2 SVGAGI (reference sequence). V was trimmed by 0 bases and J by 3 bases, leaving 12 bases between them. The CDR3 here is CASSYSSASYYEQYF. CDR3 DNA: TGTGCCAGCAGTTACTCGAGTGCCAGCTACTACGAGCAGTACTTC.

Concerning this clone itself: Because the CDR3's place on the DNA is in doubt, the DNA is left out and the CDR3 is given as listed by TCRdb. The V call is TRBV12-1, the J call TRBJ1-1. TRBV12-1 is a pseudogene locus. The CDR3 is 17 residues long, ends included. The CDR3 sequence: CASSPRFGLGTNTEAFF.

The V gene is TRBV18, the J gene TRBJ1-6; unclear D gene. This CDR3 comprises 16 residues. V was pared by 3 bases and J by 0 bases, with 9 bases between. Germline CDR1 reads KGHSH; CDR2 reads LQKENI. The CDR3 nucleotides are TGTGCCAGCTCACCGTTGCGGAGCTCCTATAATTCACCCCTCCACTTT. Its protein is CASSPLRSSYNSPLHF.

This clone has just one count. V usage is TRBV5-4 and J usage is TRBJ1-1; the D gene is possibly TRBD1 (5 bases). The CDR3 extends over 15 amino acids. Germline V gene sequence: CDR1 SGHNT, CDR2 YYREEE (reference sequence). The V end lost 2 bases, the J end lost 1 base, and 12 bases lay between the germline ends. The CDR3 nucleotides read TGTGCCAGCAGCTTAGGCCGGGGGTGGAACACTGAAGCTTTCTTT. Protein sequence: CASSLGRGWNTEAFF.

The chain joins TRBV4-1 to TRBJ2-4; D possibly corresponds to TRBD2 (6 bases). Germline CDR1 and CDR2: MGHRA and YSYEKL. The ends were cut back, 4 bases at V and 8 bases at J, with 15 bases in the middle. This CDR3 has 14 amino acids. The CDR3 reads CASSLQGLGDIQYF. The CDR3 DNA reads as TGCGCCAGCAGCCTCCAGGGACTGGGGGACATTCAGTACTTC.

On this clone: Mismatch with germline at one junction end may stem from a read error. This chain uses TRBV5-1 with TRBJ2-3; 9 nucleotides line up with TRBD1. From germline, CDR1 is SGHRS and CDR2 YFSETQ. The CDR3 runs to 19 residues. The CDR3 spells CASSSRPLGTGKGTDTQYF. The CDR3 DNA reads as TGCGCCAGCAGCTCGCGTCCCCTGGGGACAGGGAAGGGCACGGATACGCAGTATTTT.

This clone was seen a handful of times. The V and J genes are TRBV6-5 and TRBJ1-1, with D possibly being TRBD1 (6 bases). The CDR3 extends over 14 amino acids. Germline V gene sequence: CDR1 MNHEY, CDR2 SVGAGI. V was shortened by 7 bases and J by 3 bases, with 15 bases between the two germline ends. Here the CDR3 reads CASIQGWGDTEAFF. The DNA of the CDR3 is TGTGCCAGCATTCAGGGGTGGGGGGACACTGAAGCTTTCTTT.

This chain connects TRBV18 to TRBJ1-4; 7 bases align to TRBD1. The CDR3 consists of 15 residues. Germline V gene lookup returns CDR1 KGHSH and CDR2 LQKENI. J gave up 9 bases and V 5 bases, and 12 bases lay outside the gene matches. The CDR3 DNA reads as TGTGCCAGCTCAGCCGAGGGACAGACGGGACAAAAACTGTTTTTT. Protein product: CASSAEGQTGQKLFF.

The chain joins TRBV7-9 to TRBJ2-7, with 9 bases that match TRBD1. Unmatched junction bases numbered 6, after V lost 4 bases and J lost 5 bases. Germline lookup yields CDR1 SEHNR and CDR2 FQNEAQ (reference sequence). This CDR3 region has 14 residues. The CDR3: CASSSGTGTHEQYF. Here the CDR3 DNA reads TGTGCCAGCAGCTCAGGGACAGGGACCCACGAGCAGTACTTC.

The chain joins TRBV5-1 to TRBJ2-5; D is undetermined. Trimming took off 2 bases at V and 2 bases at J, with 13 bases between the two ends. CDR3 length equals 15 residues. CDR1 and CDR2 from the germline V gene are SGHRS and YFSETQ. The CDR3 DNA reads as TGCGCCAGCAGCTTTTGGGAAGCAGTACAAGAGACCCAGTACTTC. Amino acid sequence: CASSFWEAVQETQYF.

The rearrangement joins TRBV18 to TRBJ1-5, with D maybe TRBD1 (5 bases). The CDR3 is made up of 15 amino acids. Germline values: CDR1 KGHSH, CDR2 LQKENI. Trimming took off 3 bases at V and 7 bases at J, with 16 bases between the two ends. This chain's CDR3 is CASSPVPSGRQPQHF. In DNA form, the CDR3 reads TGTGCCAGCTCACCGGTTCCTTCGGGGCGGCAGCCCCAGCATTTT.